Listed here is a single T cell receptor beta chain. Its cognate antigen is unknown. Per the germline V gene, CDR1 is SGHAT and CDR2 is FQNNGV. V was trimmed by 3 bases and J by 11 bases, leaving 10 bases between them. CDR3 length: 12 residues. Sequencing of DNA taken from cultured CD4+ T cells relied on the Oncomine TCR Beta short-read assay. TCRdb fed the PCR reads into MiXCR, producing one record per CDR3 protein. The table lists over 14,000 distinct CDR3 sequences, about 50% of them singletons. Sample treatment: roughly 11-day PBMC culture with coronavirus spike peptide pools or control peptides (ViraFEST assay). The authors swapped half the medium for fresh IL-2 medium on days 3 and 7. The data originate from a study of vaccination and CD4 T cells after COVID-19.

The sequence came from a human donor who had recovered from COVID-19. Sequencing was performed on CD4+ T cells from blood, cultured in vitro. V is TRBV11-2 and J is TRBJ1-4; D is unresolved. This CDR3 is CASSLRGRKLFF. The CDR3 region has the DNA TGTGCCAGCAGCTTGAGAGGGAGGAAACTGTTTTTT.